Each of the 7 T cell receptor beta chains below was sequenced from the same sample in a study of tumor-infiltrating lymphocytes in primary liver carcinoma (TCRdb year 2017). The run used an Illumina HiSeq 2500. Using a constant-region primer and ProtoScript II reverse transcriptase, TCRbeta-specific cDNA was reverse-transcribed from approximately 0.55 ug total RNA. Three nested multiplex PCR rounds, following a slightly modified ARM-PCR procedure, were used to build the TCRbeta libraries. The first two PCR rounds used multiplex TRBV1-TRBV30 forward primers with a Cbeta reverse primer, each for approximately 11 cycles. TCRdb reworked the public reads: Q25 trimming with fastp, MiXCR clone assembly, productive beta chains retained. CDR3 protein sequences are deduplicated, and each keeps its most common genes and DNA. Across this sample there are some 43,000 distinct CDR3 sequences, with about two thirds seen only once. Less than 30% of the sample is held by the ten biggest clonotypes.

Total RNA and DNA were co-extracted without cell sorting from around 20-30 mg of bulk tissue using the AllPrep DNA/RNA mini kit. Sequencing input: liver tumor tissue from sampling region 5. The cell subset or site label here, explained by the study, means: tumor region T5, tumor centre. These receptors all come from a man aged 35 to 55 with primary liver carcinoma and hepatitis B virus infection.

The V gene is TRBV29-1, the J gene TRBJ2-1; no clear D. The CDR3 has 11 residues. The V end lost 8 bases, the J end lost 10 bases, and 15 bases lay between the germline ends. Germline V gene sequence: CDR1 SQVTM, CDR2 ANQGSEA. This CDR3 reads CSPRLEKEQFF. The CDR3 DNA follows: TGCAGCCCCCGGCTAGAGAAAGAGCAGTTCTTC.

This clonotype was detected once. The chain employs TRBV12-3 or TRBV12-4 and TRBJ1-1; no definite D call. The CDR3 has 13 residues. V lost 8 bases, J lost 5 bases, and 15 bases lay in between. The CDR3 reads CASGPNISTEAFF. CDR3 coding DNA: TGTGCCAGCGGCCCCAACATCTCGACTGAAGCTTTCTTT.

The count of this clonotype is one. This is likely a read error, given that the CDR3 carries no conserved phenylalanine or tryptophan at its end. CDR3 in amino acids: CTSSLRPGDGETQYS. CDR3 coding DNA: TGTACCAGCAGCTTAAGGCCCGGGGATGGGGAGACCCAGTACTCC. The gene calls are TRBV11-2 and TRBJ2-5; tentatively, D is TRBD2 (5 bases). The germline V gene has CDR1 SGHAT and CDR2 FQNNGV. The CDR3 runs to 15 residues.

This clonotype turned up a few times. V and J are TRBV5-1 and TRBJ2-5; D is ambiguous. Germline V gene sequence: CDR1 SGHRS, CDR2 YFSETQ. CDR3 length: 11 residues. The V gene lost 7 bases and the J gene lost 4 bases, with 8 bases spanning the gap. The chain's CDR3 is CASGEGETQYF. CDR3 DNA: TGCGCCAGCGGCGAAGGAGAGACCCAGTACTTC. The full variable domain, its missing parts supplied by reference TRBV5-1 and TRBJ2-5, is KAGVTQTPRYLIKTRGQQVTLSCSPISGHRSVSWYQQTPGQGLQFLFEYFSETQRNKGNFPGRFSGRQFSNSRSEMNVSTLELGDSALYLCASGEGETQYFGPGTRLLVL.

As for this clonotype: Lacking the conserved final phenylalanine or tryptophan, this CDR3 likely reflects a read error. V and J are TRBV29-1 and TRBJ1-5; the D gene is possibly TRBD1 (5 bases). The CDR3 sequence is 14 residues long. Per germline, CDR1 SQVTM and CDR2 ANQGSEA. In DNA, the CDR3 is TGCAGCGTTTCGCCCGGGACGGCGGATCAGTCCCAGCATTAT. It is translated as CSVSPGTADQSQHY.

A remark on this clonotype: Mismatch with germline at one junction end may stem from a read error. V usage is TRBV29-1 and J usage is TRBJ2-2; perhaps TRBD2 as D (5 bases). The CDR3 is 15 residues long. Looked up from germline, CDR1 is SQVTM and CDR2 is ANQGSEA. The CDR3 sequence: CSVGRAALNTGKLFF. CDR3 DNA: TGCAGCGTTGGGCGAGCAGCACTGAACACCGGGAAGCTGTTTTTT.

The J gene is TRBJ1-1, the V gene TRBV6-1, with a weak D call TRBD1 (5 bases). V was trimmed by 9 bases and J by 1 base, leaving 12 bases between them. The CDR3 has 13 residues. The germline CDR1 and CDR2 sequences are MNHNS and SASEGT. This CDR3 is CASRGWQNTEAFF. CDR3 DNA: TGTGCCAGTAGGGGATGGCAGAACACTGAAGCTTTCTTT.